These T cell receptor beta chains were read from a single sample in a study of T cell repertoires in cytomegalovirus infection. These receptors have no identified antigens. TCRdb reprocessed the reads with MiXCR, giving one entry per CDR3 protein. The sample lists around 310,000 distinct CDR3 sequences, about 28% occurring once. Sample: cultured PBMCs, taken from culture after CMV antigen stimulation. Receptors were obtained from a human donor in good health (CMV status not recorded). Some clones in this sample may be carry-over from other donors' samples. CDR3s include the opening cysteine and the closing phenylalanine or tryptophan. A D gene is named only where the DNA matches it firmly. Some rows have no size entry. The others give once, few or many, or a class for an expanded clone.

.	.	TRBV12-3/TRBV12-4	TRBJ1-5	CATQEGLGNQPQHF	TGTGCCACTCAGGAGGGATTAGGCAATCAGCCCCAGCATTTT
TRBD1	.	TRBV28	TRBJ1-2	CASSLQGAIGYTF	TGTGCCAGCAGTTTACAGGGGGCGATTGGCTACACCTTC
.	.	TRBV10-3	TRBJ1-1	CAISDLIGTEAFF	TGTGCCATCAGTGATTTAATTGGGACTGAAGCTTTCTTT
TRBD1	.	TRBV7-8	TRBJ2-5	CASSGTGSETQYF	TGTGCCAGCAGCGGGACAGGGTCGGAGACCCAGTACTTC
.	.	TRBV15	TRBJ2-7	CATSGTGVFMYEQYF	TGTGCCACCTCAGGAACGGGAGTGTTCATGTACGAGCAGTACTTC
.	.	TRBV7-9	TRBJ1-6	CASSRGSGTMNSPLHF	TGTGCCAGCAGTAGGGGATCCGGGACGATGAATTCACCCCTCCACTTT
TRBD2	.	TRBV10-3	TRBJ2-1	CAILAGKENEQFF	TGTGCCATTCTAGCGGGAAAGGAGAATGAGCAGTTCTTC
.	.	TRBV12-3/TRBV12-4	TRBJ1-5	CASSFGGVGNQPQHF	TGTGCCAGCAGTTTTGGGGGAGTGGGCAATCAGCCCCAGCATTTT
.	.	TRBV11-3	TRBJ2-4	CASSSRPDGIQYF	TGTGCCAGCAGTTCAAGACCTGACGGCATTCAGTACTTC
.	few	TRBV4-1	TRBJ2-3	CASSQEPGAYTQYF	TGCGCCAGCAGCCAAGAACCGGGGGCCTATACGCAGTATTTT
.	many	TRBV7-6	TRBJ2-7	CASSLAPGLRDEQYF	TGTGCCAGCAGCCTCGCCCCTGGCCTCAGGGACGAGCAGTACTTC
.	.	TRBV7-2	TRBJ1-1	CASSLGRGAGAEAFF	TGTGCCAGCAGCTTAGGGAGAGGGGCGGGGGCTGAAGCTTTCTTT
TRBD2	many	TRBV29-1	TRBJ2-3	CSVEASGGTDTQYF	TGCAGCGTTGAGGCTAGCGGGGGAACAGATACGCAGTATTTT
TRBD1	many	TRBV7-2	TRBJ1-2	CASSRGTGAQVYGYTF	TGTGCCAGCAGCAGAGGGACAGGGGCACAAGTCTATGGCTACACCTTC
TRBD2	few	TRBV6-6	TRBJ2-1	CASSYSVAGGINEQFF	TGTGCCAGCAGTTACTCGGTAGCGGGAGGGATCAATGAGCAGTTCTTC
.	.	TRBV12-3/TRBV12-4	TRBJ1-2	CASSLYTDIYGYTF	TGTGCCAGCAGTTTATACACAGATATCTATGGCTACACCTTC
.	.	TRBV28	TRBJ1-2	CASTFGVDSAGYTF	TGTGCCAGCACCTTTGGGGTGGATTCGGCGGGCTACACCTTC
.	.	TRBV12-3/TRBV12-4	TRBJ1-1	CASSSTGTIPEAFF	TGTGCCAGCAGCTCGACAGGAACGATACCAGAAGCTTTCTTT
.	.	TRBV20-1	TRBJ2-3	CSARLTAALRDSLLPDTQYF	TGCAGTGCTAGGCTTACTGCGGCGCTTCGGGACTCCCTCCTGCCGGATACGCAGTATTTT
TRBD1	.	TRBV6-5	TRBJ1-5	CASRAGTGGNQPQHF	TGTGCCAGCAGAGCCGGGACAGGGGGCAATCAGCCCCAGCATTTT
TRBD1	few	TRBV7-3	TRBJ2-1	CASSETGAVQFF	TGTGCCAGCAGCGAGACAGGGGCTGTTCAGTTCTTC
.	.	TRBV20-1	TRBJ2-7	CSARDPRSKHYEQYF	TGCAGTGCTAGAGATCCGCGATCAAAACACTACGAGCAGTACTTC
.	.	TRBV7-9	TRBJ1-2	CASSPDDGYTF	TGTGCCAGCAGCCCTGATGATGGCTACACCTTC
.	.	TRBV6-1	TRBJ2-1	CASPAWDAGNEQFF	TGTGCCAGCCCCGCTTGGGACGCCGGCAATGAGCAGTTCTTC
TRBD1	.	TRBV2	TRBJ1-2	CASRGTGGPPNYGYTF	TGTGCCAGCAGAGGGACAGGGGGCCCTCCTAACTATGGCTACACCTTC
.	.	TRBV28	TRBJ2-5	CASSLETGTETQYF	TGTGCCAGCAGTTTAGAGACAGGAACGGAGACCCAGTACTTC